This T cell receptor beta chain derives from a study of shared clonotypes between healthy human individuals. Regarding the study as a whole: Memory subsets had estimated richness that was generally smaller than that of naive subsets.

Only in-frame clones appear in the TCRdb table, and some are missing; sequencing was by immunoSEQ multiplex PCR. The data show hundreds of thousands of clones, around 97% seen once. Regarding this clone: Its specificity is not known.

V shed 2 bases and J shed 3 bases, with 14 bases lying between them. The germline V gene encodes CDR1 ENHRY and CDR2 SYGVKD. This CDR3 is 15 amino acids long. The V call is TRBV10-3, the J call TRBJ2-7, with unresolved D. The clonotype comes from a woman aged 25 to 39 in good health. Sequencing input: naive CD4+ T cells sorted from blood. Regarding subset: CD45RA+ positively selected. This CDR3 reads CAISEGVGIFYEQYF. As DNA, the CDR3 is TGTGCCATCAGTGAGGGGGTTGGTATTTTCTACGAGCAGTACTTC.